These 10 T cell receptor beta chains originate from one sample sequenced in a study of early T cells in non-severe SARS-CoV-2 infection. TCRdb re-derived calls from the 5' RACE reads in MiXCR, one entry per CDR3 protein. Here the sample spans 80,000 to 100,000 distinct CDR3 sequences, around 12% being singletons. What was sequenced was whole blood. The receptors here all came from an adult who was a healthcare worker with PCR-confirmed SARS-CoV-2 infection or an uninfected control (not recorded which).

This clonotype was found many times. The chain is built from TRBV7-9 and TRBJ1-1, with D unclear. CDR1 is SEHNR, CDR2 FQNEAQ, per germline (reference sequence). This CDR3 contains 14 residues. Trimming cost V 5 bases and J 1 base, with 11 bases left between them. For the CDR3, the DNA is TGTGCCAGCAGCCTTTATCCCCAGAACACTGAAGCTTTCTTT. It specifies CASSLYPQNTEAFF.

This clonotype was picked up a small number of times. V is TRBV24-1 and J is TRBJ2-1; 9 bases agree with TRBD2. The CDR3 covers 15 residues. The ends lost 4 bases at V and 6 bases at J; junction bases unmatched: 6. Germline CDR1 is KGHDR and CDR2 is SFDVKD. Written as DNA, the CDR3 is TGTGCCACCAGTGAAGGGCCTAGCGGGACCAATGAGCAGTTCTTC. This encodes CATSEGPSGTNEQFF.

This sequence joins TRBV9 and TRBJ2-2, with D possibly being TRBD1 or TRBD2 (5 bases each). The germline V gene encodes CDR1 SGDLS and CDR2 YYNGEE. This CDR3 region has 17 residues. V was shortened by 4 bases and J by 1 base, with 17 bases between the two germline ends. CDR3 sequence (DNA): TGTGCCAGCAGCACAACCCGTGGGACCGGGAACACCGGGGAGCTGTTTTTT. It is translated as CASSTTRGTGNTGELFF.

This clonotype appeared many times. The chain links TRBV11-2 to TRBJ1-6; D uncertain. V was clipped by 3 bases and J by 3 bases, with 3 bases between them. The germline V gene has CDR1 SGHAT and CDR2 FQNNGV. CDR3 length: 13 residues. Written as DNA, the CDR3 is TGTGCCAGCAGCTTTAACTATAATTCACCCCTCCACTTT. Its translation: CASSFNYNSPLHF.

This rearrangement joins TRBV29-1 to TRBJ2-7; D could derive from TRBD1 or TRBD2 (5 bases each). The CDR3 loop spans 13 amino acids. Germline V gives CDR1 SQVTM, CDR2 ANQGSEA. Trimming removed 7 bases from V and 2 bases from J, with 15 bases in between. CDR3 amino acids: CSAFRDGAYEQYF. CDR3 DNA: TGCAGCGCATTCCGGGACGGTGCCTACGAGCAGTACTTC.

This clonotype was observed at least ten times. The V gene is TRBV6-5, the J gene TRBJ2-2; the D call may be TRBD1 or TRBD2 (5 bases each). Germline CDR1 reads MNHEY; CDR2 reads SVGAGI. The V end lost 8 bases, the J end lost 6 bases, and 19 bases lay between the germline ends. The CDR3 covers 15 residues. The CDR3 sequence: CASGPSGPLAGELFF. CDR3 coding DNA: TGTGCCAGCGGCCCCTCGGGACCCCTGGCCGGGGAGCTGTTTTTT.

The V and J genes are TRBV6-5 and TRBJ2-5, with 7 bases matching TRBD1. Germline CDR1 MNHEY, CDR2 SVGAGI. The CDR3 consists of 13 residues. V lost 6 bases and J lost 1; bases outside the gene matches: 2. The CDR3 bases are TGTGCCAGCAGCGACAGGGTCCAAGAGACCCAGTACTTC. Encoded protein: CASSDRVQETQYF.

This clonotype was seen repeatedly, ten times or more. V is TRBV12-3 or TRBV12-4 and J is TRBJ2-6; a possible D gene is TRBD1 (6 bases). This CDR3 is 16 amino acids long. The germline V and J ends were trimmed by 6 bases and 10 bases, with 22 bases remaining between them. CDR3 amino acids: CASSLSQGADLNVLTF. CDR3 bases: TGTGCCAGCAGCCTCTCACAGGGCGCGGACCTGAACGTCCTGACTTTC.

The CDR3 nucleotides are TGTGCCAGCAGTGGGACAAGGGGGAATCAGCCCCAGCATTTT. It translates to CASSGTRGNQPQHF. The rearrangement joins TRBV2 to TRBJ1-5; possibly TRBD1 for D (6 bases). This CDR3 region has 14 residues. CDR1 and CDR2 (germline): SNHLY, FYNNEI. The V and J ends lost 4 bases and 4 bases respectively, with 11 bases between them.

The rearrangement links TRBV4-3 to TRBJ2-7; D gene ambiguous. This CDR3 is 14 amino acids long. The germline CDR1 and CDR2 sequences are LGHNA and YSLEER. Trimming shortened V by 1 base and J by 3 bases, and 10 bases separated the two germline ends. This chain's CDR3 is CASSQGRPSYEQYF. The CDR3 DNA reads as TGCGCCAGCAGCCAAGGAAGACCCAGCTACGAGCAGTACTTC.